Listed below are T cell receptor beta chains from one sample, sequenced in a study of blood T cell repertoires in COVID-19. TCRdb's table, derived via immunoSEQ multiplex PCR, lists solely in-frame clones and lacks some. The data show 150,000 or so clones, approximately 86% seen once. The sample was peripheral blood. These receptors came from a man aged 50-59 years with active or convalescent COVID-19. CDR3s leave out the opening cysteine and the closing phenylalanine or tryptophan.

V	CDR3
TRBV11-2	ASSTDRANQPQH
TRBV29-1	SVAGTTAYEQY
TRBV7-9	ASSKQGYEQY
TRBV3-1/TRBV3-2	ASSQGGRGYT
TRBV27	ASSSYSGRAYNEQF
TRBV19	ASSLGGLNEKLF
TRBV30	AWSRGSNQPQH
TRBV14	ASSQWGLGGIHNEQF
TRBV7-2	ASSRGQGVAKNIQY
TRBV30	AWSVTGGESEAF
TRBV7-3	ASSQKSSGVIDTQY
TRBV5-1	ASSPRDYYNEQF
TRBV7-9	ASSGGTGLDTEAF
TRBV5-1	ASSLGPAPDTQY
TRBV4-3	ASQGGVYNEQF
TRBV29-1	SVSLQGSYGYT